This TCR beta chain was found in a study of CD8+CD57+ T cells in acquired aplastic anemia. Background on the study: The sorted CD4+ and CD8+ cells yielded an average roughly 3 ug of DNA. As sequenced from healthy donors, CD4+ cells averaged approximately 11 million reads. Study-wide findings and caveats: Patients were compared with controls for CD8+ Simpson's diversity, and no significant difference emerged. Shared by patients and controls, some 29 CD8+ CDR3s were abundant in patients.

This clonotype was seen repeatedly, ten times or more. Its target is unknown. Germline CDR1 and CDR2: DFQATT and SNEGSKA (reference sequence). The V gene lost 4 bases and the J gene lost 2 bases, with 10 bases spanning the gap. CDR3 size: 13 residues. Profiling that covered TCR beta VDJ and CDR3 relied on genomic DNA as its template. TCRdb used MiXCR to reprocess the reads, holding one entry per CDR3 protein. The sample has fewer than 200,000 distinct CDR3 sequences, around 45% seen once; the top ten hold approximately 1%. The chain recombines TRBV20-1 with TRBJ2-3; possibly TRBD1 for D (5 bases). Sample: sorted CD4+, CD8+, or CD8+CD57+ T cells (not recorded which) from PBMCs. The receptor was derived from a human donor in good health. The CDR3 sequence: CSAKGPLTDTQYF. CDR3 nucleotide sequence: TGCAGTGCTAAGGGGCCCCTCACAGATACGCAGTATTTT.